This T cell receptor (beta chain) was recorded in a study of shared clonotypes between healthy human individuals. Study-level points and caveats: Despite large depth, rarefaction showed incomplete sorted-subset sequencing.

As for this clone: As yet, its antigen is unknown.

The germline V gene has CDR1 KGHSH and CDR2 LQKENI. The V end lost 1 base, the J end lost 5 bases, and 10 bases lay between the germline ends. The CDR3 has 14 amino acids. Sequencing was performed with immunoSEQ multiplex PCR; in TCRdb, only in-frame clones are kept and a portion is missing. In the table there are some 2.4 million clones, 93% of which are singletons. The source is a young man in good health. Some clones in this sample may be carry-over from other donors' samples. V gene TRBV18 combines with J gene TRBJ2-3; tentatively, D is TRBD2 (5 bases). The specimen was naive CD4+ T cells from PBMCs. The subset is: CD45RA+ positively selected. CDR3 DNA: TGTGCCAGCTCACCACTAGCGTGGGTAGATACGCAGTATTTT. This gives the protein CASSPLAWVDTQYF. The whole variable domain, filled in from reference TRBV18 and TRBJ2-3, reads NAGVMQNPRHLVRRRGQEARLRCSPMKGHSHVYWYRQLPEEGLKFMVYLQKENIIDESGMPKERFSAEFPKEGPSILRIQQVVRGDSAAYFCASSPLAWVDTQYFGPGTRLTVL.